This T cell receptor beta chain was found in a study of technical replicates of blood from several donors. This clone appeared once. Generated by immunoSEQ multiplex PCR, the TCRdb table keeps only in-frame clones and is missing some. Of tens of thousands of clones in the sample, approximately 83% were seen once. This CDR3 is 15 amino acids long. Germline lookup yields CDR1 SGDLS and CDR2 YYNGEE. Deletions cut 0 bases from V and 2 bases from J, with 9 bases between. The rearrangement joins TRBV9 to TRBJ2-1, with D unresolved. Sequences were obtained from PBMCs. The receptor comes from a human donor in good health. Some clones in this sample may be carry-over from other donors' samples. This CDR3 reads CASSVVSSTYNEQFF. CDR3 nucleotide sequence: TGTGCCAGCAGCGTAGTTAGCAGTACCTACAATGAGCAGTTCTTC.